Described below is a single T cell receptor (beta chain) sequence and its context. Its antigen is not known. Assay: immunoSEQ multiplex PCR; the TCRdb copy retains only in-frame clones and omits some. Among 90,000 to 140,000 clones, 86% were seen once, and the ten largest hold 4% to 4.5%. The data are from a study of cytomegalovirus exposure and HLA in healthy donors. Whole-study findings and limits: The authors confirmed in vitro that three CMV-associated chains were specific for CMV antigens. First-cohort TCR clusters were later found to tend to co-occur in the roughly 130 validation repertoires.

Losses at the gene ends were 2 bases for V and 1 base for J; bases not matched to a gene: 4. This CDR3 is 15 amino acids long. Per the germline V gene, CDR1 is SGHAT and CDR2 is FQNNGV. Sequenced material: PBMCs. The chain links TRBV11-2 to TRBJ1-1; TRBD1 aligns across 7 bases. This TCR came from a young woman in good health and CMV-seropositive. CDR3 sequence reads: CASSLPWTGNTEAFF. For the CDR3, the DNA is TGTGCCAGCAGCTTACCGTGGACAGGGAACACTGAAGCTTTCTTT. The full variable domain, rest sourced from reference TRBV11-2 and TRBJ1-1, is EAGVAQSPRYKIIEKRQSVAFWCNPISGHATLYWYQQILGQGPKLLIQFQNNGVVDDSQLPKDRFSAERLKGVDSTLKIQPAKLEDSAVYLCASSLPWTGNTEAFFGQGTRLTVV.